The 30 T cell receptor beta chains given below trace back to one sample, sequenced in a study of response to subunit inactivated influenza vaccine. TCRdb itself ran the RT-PCR reads through MiXCR, one entry per CDR3 protein. The sample records roughly 160,000 distinct CDR3 sequences, around 10% being singletons. The material was CD8+ T cells sorted from PBMCs, obtained less than 25 months after vaccination. Receptors were obtained from a man aged 45-69 years who received an inactivated influenza vaccine.

This clonotype was detected only a few times. This sequence joins TRBV7-8 and TRBJ2-7; D might be TRBD2 (5 bases). Per the germline V gene, CDR1 is SGHVS and CDR2 is FQNEAQ. The CDR3 runs to 15 residues. The V end lost 5 bases, the J end lost 1 base, and 15 bases lay between the germline ends. The CDR3 DNA reads TGTGCCAGCAGCAATACGGGGTGGGGTTCCTACGAGCAGTACTTC. Residues: CASSNTGWGSYEQYF.

This clonotype was picked up many times. The chain combines TRBV24-1 with TRBJ1-2; 7 positions match TRBD1. Germline V lookup: CDR1 KGHDR, CDR2 SFDVKD. CDR3 length equals 13 residues. V lost 5 bases and J lost 4; bases outside the gene matches: 3. CDR3 in DNA: TGTGCCACCAGTGCGGGGACAGTCTATGGCTACACCTTC. Amino acid sequence: CATSAGTVYGYTF.

The chain couples TRBV6-5 to TRBJ1-1; a possible D gene is TRBD1 (6 bases). V was trimmed by 0 bases and J by 0 bases, leaving 17 bases between them. The CDR3 is 18 residues long. Per germline, CDR1 MNHEY and CDR2 SVGAGI. CDR3 residues: CASSYSGGAGYMNTEAFF. The CDR3 region has the DNA TGTGCCAGCAGTTACTCCGGGGGCGCGGGGTACATGAACACTGAAGCTTTCTTT.

This clonotype was counted many times. The chain couples TRBV3-1 to TRBJ2-3; the match to TRBD2 covers 9 bases. Germline CDR1 is LGHDT and CDR2 is YNNKEL (reference sequence). The length of the CDR3 is 16 residues. V lost 4 bases to trimming and J lost 2 bases; unmatched junction nucleotides: 7. Written as DNA, the CDR3 is TGTGCCAGCAGCCCACAAGCGGGGGGTCACACAGATACGCAGTATTTT. Translated: CASSPQAGGHTDTQYF.

This clonotype was counted a few times. V and J are TRBV27 and TRBJ1-5, with D tentatively TRBD1 (5 bases). Germline V gene sequence: CDR1 MNHEY, CDR2 SMNVEV (reference sequence). The length of the CDR3 is 15 residues. V gave up 2 bases and J gave up 2 bases, with 10 bases separating them. The CDR3 DNA follows: TGTGCCAGCAGTTTAAGTTTCAGGGGCAATCAGCCCCAGCATTTT. Translation: CASSLSFRGNQPQHF.

The rearrangement uses TRBV20-1 and TRBJ2-3, with 12 bases matching TRBD1. CDR3 length: 15 residues. J gave up 4 bases and V 4 bases, and 6 bases lay outside the gene matches. CDR1 and CDR2 from the germline V gene are DFQATT and SNEGSKA (reference sequence). The CDR3, as DNA: TGCAGTGCTAACCGGGACAGGGGGCACCCAGATACGCAGTATTTT. It codes for CSANRDRGHPDTQYF.

The chain has TRBV12-3 or TRBV12-4 and TRBJ2-7, with D unclear. V dropped 3 bases and J dropped 0 bases, with 15 bases sitting between them. The CDR3 contains 16 residues. The DNA for the CDR3 is TGTGCCAGCAGTTTGTGGCTTCCTCAGACCTCCTACGAGCAGTACTTC. Translating it yields CASSLWLPQTSYEQYF.

This clonotype was observed a handful of times. This chain joins TRBV4-3 and TRBJ2-1; D uncertain. V was clipped by 0 bases and J by 4 bases, with 10 bases between them. CDR3 length: 15 residues. Germline lookup yields CDR1 LGHNA and CDR2 YSLEER. The CDR3 protein is CASSQDTSLYNEQFF. CDR3 nucleotides: TGCGCCAGCAGCCAAGATACCTCACTTTACAATGAGCAGTTCTTC.

Regarding this clonotype: A single base separates this from a much larger clone, so it may be a read error. The chain has TRBV20-1 and TRBJ2-7; D possibly corresponds to TRBD2 (6 bases). Germline-derived CDR1 and CDR2 are DFQATT and SNEGSKA (reference sequence). This CDR3 contains 14 residues. Trimming took off 0 bases at V and 4 bases at J, with 13 bases between the two ends. The CDR3 protein is CSARERSGIYEQYF. The CDR3 DNA reads as TGCAGTGCTAGAGAACGTAGCGGAATTTACGAGCAGTACTTC.

A few counts support this clonotype. The chain employs TRBV20-1 and TRBJ2-5; 9 bases line up with TRBD2. V was clipped by 0 bases and J by 2 bases; unmatched bases: 7. Germline V lookup: CDR1 DFQATT, CDR2 SNEGSKA (reference sequence). The CDR3 has 16 amino acids. The CDR3 nucleotides are TGCAGTGCTAGAGATTTCGGACTAGCGATTCAAGAGACCCAGTACTTC. Encoded protein: CSARDFGLAIQETQYF.

The sample holds a few counts of this clonotype. The CDR3 is CASSLVSGAGGEQYF. DNA of the CDR3: TGTGCCAGCAGCTTAGTCTCAGGGGCAGGAGGAGAGCAGTACTTC. The chain has TRBV7-2 and TRBJ2-7; D is possibly TRBD1 (6 bases). This CDR3 has 15 residues. V was cut by 1 base and J by 7 bases, with 17 bases left in between. In germline, CDR1 is SGHTA, CDR2 FQGNSA.

In this sample, this clonotype turned up a few times. The chain recombines TRBV6-2 or TRBV6-3 with TRBJ1-4; D remains unclear. The CDR3 consists of 15 residues. Germline V gene sequence: CDR1 MNHEY, CDR2 SVGEGT. V gave up 6 bases and J gave up 8 bases, with 19 bases separating them. The CDR3 coding sequence is TGTGCCAGCAGGGCCTGGAGGGAAGTAGGGGAAAAACTGTTTTTT. Protein sequence: CASRAWREVGEKLFF.

This clonotype was detected a few times. This sequence joins TRBV6-5 and TRBJ1-1, with D perhaps TRBD1 (5 bases). Trimming pared 2 bases from V and 4 bases from J, leaving 11 bases between. The CDR3 loop spans 14 amino acids. The germline V gene has CDR1 MNHEY and CDR2 SVGAGI. CDR3 amino acids: CASSYLGEGTEAFF. CDR3 sequence (DNA): TGTGCCAGCAGTTACCTGGGGGAGGGCACTGAAGCTTTCTTT.

This chain joins TRBV27 and TRBJ2-7, with 8 positions matching TRBD1. Per the germline V gene, CDR1 is MNHEY and CDR2 is SMNVEV (reference sequence). The CDR3 length is 15 residues. V gave up 0 bases and J gave up 3 bases; unmatched junction bases: 4. The CDR3 sequence: CASSLSAGGGYEQYF. Written as DNA, the CDR3 is TGTGCCAGCAGTTTATCGGCAGGGGGCGGCTACGAGCAGTACTTC.

The chain employs TRBV6-2 or TRBV6-3 and TRBJ2-1, with a weak D call TRBD2 (6 bases). CDR3 length: 21 residues. Trimming pared 8 bases from V and 0 bases from J, leaving 32 bases between. Germline V lookup: CDR1 MNHEY, CDR2 SVGEGT. The CDR3 nucleotides read TGTGCCAGCCTGGGATTGGCGGGGACCAGGCTCGATCCGAGCTCCTACAATGAGCAGTTCTTC. This translates into CASLGLAGTRLDPSSYNEQFF.

The V call is TRBV4-2, the J call TRBJ1-2; tentative D call: TRBD1 (5 bases). The CDR3 is 15 amino acids. Trimming stripped 0 bases from V and 7 bases from J, with 15 bases between. Germline CDR1 and CDR2: LGHNA and YNFKEQ. DNA of the CDR3: TGTGCCAGCAGCCAAGAGGGCAGGGTCGATGCTGGCTACACCTTC. It specifies CASSQEGRVDAGYTF.

This clonotype was counted ten times or more. This sequence joins TRBV7-9 and TRBJ2-1, with D possibly matching TRBD1 (6 bases). The CDR3 consists of 12 residues. The V end lost 3 bases, the J end lost 8 bases, and 8 bases lay between the germline ends. The germline gives CDR1 SEHNR, CDR2 FQNEAQ (reference sequence). CDR3 DNA sequence: TGTGCCAGCAGCTTCTCAGGGGATGAGCAGTTCTTC. This codes for CASSFSGDEQFF.

This clonotype came up a few times. The chain combines TRBV7-3 with TRBJ2-4, with D possibly TRBD1 on 5 matching bases. The CDR3 length is 16 residues. Trimming removed 2 bases from V and 6 bases from J, with 17 bases in between. Looked up from germline, CDR1 is SGHTA and CDR2 is FQGTGA. CDR3 residues: CASSLWGKPQSNIQYF. CDR3 sequence (DNA): TGTGCCAGCAGCTTATGGGGCAAACCCCAATCAAACATTCAGTACTTC.

In this sample, this clonotype turned up many times. CDR3 nucleotide sequence: TGTGCCACCAGCAATAGGGCAGGGTTGGACACCGGGGAGCTGTTTTTT. This sequence encodes CATSNRAGLDTGELFF. The J gene is TRBJ2-2, the V gene TRBV15, with D perhaps matching TRBD1 (5 bases). This CDR3 comprises 16 residues. Germline CDR1 reads LNHNV; CDR2 reads YYDKDF (reference sequence). The ends were cut back, 4 bases at V and 3 bases at J, with 15 bases in the middle.

The sample holds a few counts of this clonotype. The chain links TRBV29-1 to TRBJ2-1; D perhaps matches TRBD2 (6 bases). Germline CDR1 reads SQVTM; CDR2 reads ANQGSEA. The CDR3 spans 13 residues. Deletions cut 2 bases from V and 2 bases from J, with 7 bases between. The DNA of the CDR3 is TGCAGCGTTGAACCGGGAGCCTACAATGAGCAGTTCTTC. Translating gives CSVEPGAYNEQFF.

This clonotype was seen more than once but under ten times. This rearrangement joins TRBV19 to TRBJ2-1; 9 bases agree with TRBD1. The CDR3 runs 17 residues. V lost 1 base and J lost 4; bases outside the gene matches: 8. The germline V gene encodes CDR1 LNHDA and CDR2 SQIVND (reference sequence). This chain's CDR3 is CASSIGPGTGNYNEQFF. DNA of the CDR3: TGTGCCAGTAGTATAGGTCCCGGGACAGGGAATTACAATGAGCAGTTCTTC.

The genes are TRBV7-9 and TRBJ1-3; D ambiguous. The V end was cut by 5 bases, the J end by 0 bases, with 14 bases between. CDR1 is SEHNR, CDR2 FQNEAQ, per germline (reference sequence). The CDR3 extends over 16 amino acids. The CDR3 region has the DNA TGTGCCAGCAGCCCCCGCATGCCGGCCTCTGGAAACACCATATATTTT. Protein product: CASSPRMPASGNTIYF.

Ten or more counts support this clonotype. CDR3 coding DNA: TGCGCCAGCAGCCGGAATTTACTAGCCCCGGCCTACAATGAGCAGTTCTTC. Amino acid sequence: CASSRNLLAPAYNEQFF. V and J are TRBV4-3 and TRBJ2-1; D is possibly TRBD2 (6 bases). The V and J ends lost 4 bases and 2 bases respectively, with 18 bases between them. Germline V lookup: CDR1 LGHNA, CDR2 YSLEER. The CDR3 runs 17 residues.

This clonotype was seen many times. The V call is TRBV28, the J call TRBJ2-4; D not certain. CDR1 MDHEN and CDR2 SYDVKM come from the germline V gene. Trimming cost V 6 bases and J 1 base, with 10 bases left between them. CDR3 length equals 14 residues. The CDR3 coding sequence is TGTGCCAGCAGCCATTGGAAGGCCAAAAACATTCAGTACTTC. Its protein product is CASSHWKAKNIQYF.

The sample holds many counts of this clonotype. The genes are TRBV7-9 and TRBJ2-1, with 8 bases that match TRBD2. In germline, CDR1 is SEHNR, CDR2 FQNEAQ (reference sequence). V lost 2 bases, J lost 4 bases, and 7 bases stayed unmatched. The CDR3 consists of 16 residues. CDR3 in DNA: TGTGCCAGCAGCTTAACTCGGGGGGGCAGTTACAATGAGCAGTTCTTC. The encoded protein is CASSLTRGGSYNEQFF.

This clonotype has more than one count but fewer than ten. The chain joins TRBV29-1 to TRBJ2-7, with D possibly being TRBD1 (6 bases). Germline assignment: CDR1 SQVTM and CDR2 ANQGSEA. CDR3 size: 16 residues. V was pared by 3 bases and J by 4 bases, with 22 bases between. CDR3 region: CSVDSGTRDTQYEQYF. The CDR3 DNA reads as TGCAGCGTTGATTCCGGGACAAGGGACACTCAATACGAGCAGTACTTC.

The J gene is TRBJ2-2, the V gene TRBV6-2 or TRBV6-3; D perhaps matches TRBD2 (5 bases). Germline V gene sequence: CDR1 MNHEY, CDR2 SVGEGT. The CDR3 sequence is 16 residues long. V lost 7 bases and J 3 bases, leaving 18 bases between the germline ends. Here the CDR3 DNA reads TGTGCCAGCACTCCCTGGGAGAGGGCGGACACCGGGGAGCTGTTTTTT. Protein sequence: CASTPWERADTGELFF.

The chain is built from TRBV7-9 and TRBJ1-1; D is perhaps TRBD1 (5 bases). Germline CDR1 SEHNR, CDR2 FQNEAQ (reference sequence). The CDR3 contains 10 residues. Deletions cut 10 bases from V and 13 bases from J, with 16 bases between. The CDR3 protein is CATATVVFFF. The CDR3 region has the DNA TGTGCCACCGCGACAGTGGTCTTTTTCTTT.

V gene TRBV5-1 combines with J gene TRBJ1-2, with D unclear. Trimming took off 4 bases at V and 4 bases at J, with 14 bases between the two ends. Germline-derived CDR1 and CDR2 are SGHRS and YFSETQ. This CDR3 comprises 14 residues. The CDR3 here is CASSRPDGVYGYTF. As DNA, the CDR3 is TGCGCCAGCAGCCGCCCGGACGGGGTCTATGGCTACACCTTC.

The V gene is TRBV7-9, the J gene TRBJ1-1, with 9 bases aligning to TRBD1. CDR1 is SEHNR and CDR2 is FQNEAQ in the germline V gene (reference sequence). With V trimmed by 3 bases and J by 6 bases, 8 bases remained unmatched. The CDR3 is made up of 15 amino acids. The CDR3 coding sequence is TGTGCCAGCAGCTTTAGCGGACAGGGGTTGTCTGAAGCTTTCTTT. The encoded protein is CASSFSGQGLSEAFF.